What follows are 6 T cell receptor beta chains derived from one specimen sequenced in a study of CD8 T cells in Susac syndrome. Random hexamers were used to reverse transcribe an amount of roughly 0.45 to 1 ug RNA. TCRdb recomputed calls from the immunoSEQ multiplex PCR reads with MiXCR, one row per CDR3 protein. The repertoire has approximately 100,000 distinct CDR3 sequences, roughly 94% of them found once; the top ten carry 0.41%. Sequencing was done on a sample of CD8+ T cells from PBMCs. The source of these receptors is a human donor with Susac syndrome.

This clonotype was counted a few times. This chain joins TRBV6-6 and TRBJ2-2; D is perhaps TRBD1 (5 bases). The CDR3 is made up of 13 amino acids. Germline CDR1 and CDR2: MNHNY and SVGAGI (reference sequence). V lost 6 bases and J lost 4, with 9 bases in between. CDR3 loop: CASSQQGTGELFF. The CDR3 DNA is TGTGCCAGCAGCCAGCAGGGCACCGGGGAGCTGTTTTTT.

This clonotype was observed a single time. The rearrangement links TRBV7-3 to TRBJ1-2; D is possibly TRBD1 (5 bases). This CDR3 has 15 amino acids. Germline CDR1 SGHTA, CDR2 FQGTGA. Deletions cut 5 bases from V and 2 bases from J, with 15 bases between. CDR3 residues: CASSPSGATNYGYTF. CDR3 bases: TGTGCCAGCAGCCCATCCGGGGCTACCAACTATGGCTACACCTTC.

This rearrangement joins TRBV19 to TRBJ2-7; TRBD1 aligns across 7 bases. Germline V gene data show CDR1 as LNHDA and CDR2 as SQIVND (reference sequence). This CDR3 has 13 amino acids. With V trimmed by 6 bases and J by 3 bases, 5 bases remained unmatched. CDR3 nucleotides: TGTGCCAGTAGGCGAGGGACAGTCTACGAGCAGTACTTC. It is translated as CASRRGTVYEQYF.

This clonotype was found once. The V call is TRBV20-1, the J call TRBJ1-3; 8 bases line up with TRBD1. Germline trimming cut 6 bases from V and 6 bases from J; bases unmatched to any gene: 4. In germline, CDR1 is DFQATT, CDR2 SNEGSKA (reference sequence). The CDR3 covers 12 residues. The CDR3 coding sequence is TGCAGTGCCTCGGACAGGGTAAACACCATATATTTT. It codes for CSASDRVNTIYF.

This chain uses TRBV7-9 with TRBJ2-3, with 8 bases lining up with TRBD2. The CDR3 loop spans 18 amino acids. Germline lookup yields CDR1 SEHNR and CDR2 FQNEAQ (reference sequence). With 2 bases clipped from V and 0 bases from J, the junction kept 10 bases outside the gene matches. The CDR3 reads CASSLPFGGGNSTDTQYF. The CDR3, as DNA: TGTGCCAGCAGCTTACCATTTGGCGGGGGGAATAGCACAGATACGCAGTATTTT. Supplemented by reference TRBV7-9 and TRBJ2-3, the full variable domain reads DTGVSQNPRHKITKRGQNVTFRCDPISEHNRLYWYRQTLGQGPEFLTYFQNEAQLEKSRLLSDRFSAERPKGSFSTLEIQRTEQGDSAMYLCASSLPFGGGNSTDTQYFGPGTRLTVL.

This chain uses TRBV6-2 or TRBV6-3 with TRBJ2-7; the D gene is possibly TRBD1 (6 bases). V lost 10 bases, J lost 3 bases, and 16 bases lay in between. Germline CDR1 MNHEY, CDR2 SVGEGT. This CDR3 has 13 amino acids. The CDR3 DNA follows: TGTGCCACCAGGACAGCTGGGGACTACGAGCAGTACTTC. This translates into CATRTAGDYEQYF.